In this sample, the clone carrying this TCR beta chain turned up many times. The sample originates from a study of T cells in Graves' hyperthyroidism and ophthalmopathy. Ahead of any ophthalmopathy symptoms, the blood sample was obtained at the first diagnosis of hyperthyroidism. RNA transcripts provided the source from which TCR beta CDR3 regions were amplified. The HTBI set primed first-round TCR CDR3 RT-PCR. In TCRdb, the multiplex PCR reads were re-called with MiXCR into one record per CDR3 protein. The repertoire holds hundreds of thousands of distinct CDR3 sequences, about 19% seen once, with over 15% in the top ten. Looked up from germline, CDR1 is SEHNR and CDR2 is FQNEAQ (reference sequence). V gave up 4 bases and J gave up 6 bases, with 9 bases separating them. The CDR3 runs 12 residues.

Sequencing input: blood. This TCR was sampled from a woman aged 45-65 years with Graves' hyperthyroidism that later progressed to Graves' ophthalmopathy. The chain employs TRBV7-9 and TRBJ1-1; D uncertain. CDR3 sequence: CASSSFSSEAFF. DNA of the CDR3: TGTGCCAGCAGCTCGTTCAGCTCTGAAGCTTTCTTT.